The clone carrying this T cell receptor (beta chain) was counted between two and nine times. The antigen remains unidentified. There are 17 residues in the CDR3. CDR1 SGHVS and CDR2 FNYEAQ come from the germline V gene. The V segment lost 2 bases and the J segment 4 bases; nucleotides outside the gene matches: 10. TCRdb's table, derived via immunoSEQ multiplex PCR, lists solely in-frame clones and lacks some. Of roughly 70,000 clones listed, about 80% are singletons. Patients who had autoimmune disease history or got systemic immunosuppression were left out. The sample originates from a study of OX40 agonist ivuxolimab in advanced cancers. Overall study context: Two cutaneous melanoma patients and one hepatocellular carcinoma patient, three in all, had partial responses.

Notes on the study in general: In general, CD8+ T cells held more expanded clones than CD4+ did, on average.

This clonotype originated in an adult with an advanced solid tumor such as melanoma, head and neck, liver or kidney cancer. This rearrangement joins TRBV7-6 to TRBJ2-3; 9 positions match TRBD1. The specimen was CD4+ or CD8+ T cells sorted from blood, collected in a trial of the OX40 agonist ivuxolimab. The CDR3 sequence is CASSLSVGQGSSDTQYF. CDR3 nucleotides: TGTGCCAGCAGCTTATCCGTGGGACAGGGAAGTTCAGATACGCAGTATTTT.